A selection of T cell receptor beta chains follows, all from one sample in a study of OX40 agonist ivuxolimab in advanced cancers. Sequencing used immunoSEQ multiplex PCR; TCRdb keeps in-frame clones, though not all of them. The table lists tens of thousands of clones, approximately 70% of them singletons, with approximately 18% in the top ten. Sample: CD4+ or CD8+ T cells sorted from blood, taken in a trial of the OX40 agonist ivuxolimab. These receptors all stem from an adult with an advanced solid tumor such as melanoma, head and neck, liver or kidney cancer. Each CDR3 is given with its conserved first and last residue. Each record gives: CDR3 protein, CDR3 DNA, J gene, V gene, D gene, clone size. D genes are given only for firm matches. Some rows mark clone size as missing; the rest say once, few, many or name a class of expanded clone.

cdr3_aa: CASTPDEAMEAFF
cdr3_nt: TGTGCCAGCACCCCCGACGAGGCCATGGAAGCTTTCTTT
j_call: TRBJ1-1
v_call: TRBV7-9
d_call: NA
clone_size: few

cdr3_aa: CASSPGREGTEAFF
cdr3_nt: TGTGCCAGCAGCCCCGGGCGCGAGGGCACTGAAGCTTTCTTT
j_call: TRBJ1-1
v_call: TRBV7-6
d_call: NA
clone_size: few

cdr3_aa: CASSHRQNTGELFF
cdr3_nt: TGTGCCAGCAGCCACAGACAGAACACCGGGGAGCTGTTTTTT
j_call: TRBJ2-2
v_call: TRBV9
d_call: NA
clone_size: NA

cdr3_aa: CSVQGGYGYTF
cdr3_nt: TGCAGCGTGCAGGGCGGGTATGGCTACACCTTC
j_call: TRBJ1-2
v_call: TRBV29-1
d_call: NA
clone_size: NA

cdr3_aa: CASSLEASGGFTGELFF
cdr3_nt: TGTGCCAGCAGCTTGGAAGCTAGCGGGGGTTTCACCGGGGAGCTGTTTTTT
j_call: TRBJ2-2
v_call: TRBV11-2
d_call: TRBD2
clone_size: NA

cdr3_aa: CATSEVMNTEAFF
cdr3_nt: TGTGCCACCAGCGAGGTGATGAACACTGAAGCTTTCTTT
j_call: TRBJ1-1
v_call: TRBV15
d_call: NA
clone_size: NA

cdr3_aa: CASSSWTGQEQYF
cdr3_nt: TGCGCCAGCAGCTCCTGGACAGGGCAAGAGCAGTACTTC
j_call: TRBJ2-7
v_call: TRBV5-1
d_call: TRBD1
clone_size: NA

cdr3_aa: CASSGGRSYNSPLHF
cdr3_nt: TGTGCCAGCAGCGGCGGGCGGTCCTATAATTCACCCCTCCACTTT
j_call: TRBJ1-6
v_call: TRBV13
d_call: NA
clone_size: NA

cdr3_aa: CASSWRASGWEETQYF
cdr3_nt: TGTGCCAGCAGCTGGAGGGCTAGCGGGTGGGAAGAGACCCAGTACTTC
j_call: TRBJ2-5
v_call: TRBV5-6
d_call: TRBD2
clone_size: few

cdr3_aa: CASSPGTTEAFF
cdr3_nt: TGTGCCAGCAGCCCGGGTACCACTGAAGCTTTCTTT
j_call: TRBJ1-1
v_call: TRBV9
d_call: NA
clone_size: few

cdr3_aa: CASSMSRNRGYEQYF
cdr3_nt: TGTGCCAGCAGTATGTCGCGGAACAGGGGCTACGAGCAGTACTTC
j_call: TRBJ2-7
v_call: TRBV27
d_call: TRBD1
clone_size: few

cdr3_aa: CAWGPGLYEQYF
cdr3_nt: TGTGCCTGGGGGCCCGGCCTCTACGAGCAGTACTTC
j_call: TRBJ2-7
v_call: TRBV30
d_call: NA
clone_size: NA

cdr3_aa: CASSQETGALYEQYF
cdr3_nt: TGCGCCAGCAGCCAAGAGACAGGGGCCCTCTACGAGCAGTACTTC
j_call: TRBJ2-7
v_call: TRBV4-1
d_call: TRBD1
clone_size: medium-sized

cdr3_aa: CASSWDRNYYEQYF
cdr3_nt: TGTGCCAGTAGCTGGGACAGAAATTACTACGAGCAGTACTTC
j_call: TRBJ2-7
v_call: TRBV19
d_call: TRBD1
clone_size: NA

cdr3_aa: CASSQDRNSNQPQHF
cdr3_nt: TGCGCCAGCAGCCAAGACCGGAATAGCAATCAGCCCCAGCATTTT
j_call: TRBJ1-5
v_call: TRBV4-1
d_call: NA
clone_size: NA

cdr3_aa: CAISLGGMNTEAFF
cdr3_nt: TGTGCCATCTCTCTGGGGGGCATGAACACTGAAGCTTTCTTT
j_call: TRBJ1-1
v_call: TRBV6-5
d_call: NA
clone_size: NA

cdr3_aa: CASSPSVGNYGYTF
cdr3_nt: TGTGCCAGCAGCCCATCGGTGGGAAACTATGGCTACACCTTC
j_call: TRBJ1-2
v_call: TRBV7-3
d_call: NA
clone_size: NA

cdr3_aa: CASSPRTDQETQYF
cdr3_nt: TGTGCCAGCAGCCCAAGGACAGACCAAGAGACCCAGTACTTC
j_call: TRBJ2-5
v_call: TRBV7-8
d_call: NA
clone_size: NA

cdr3_aa: CASNPDSKANYGYTF
cdr3_nt: TGTGCCAGCAACCCGGACAGCAAGGCTAACTATGGCTACACCTTC
j_call: TRBJ1-2
v_call: TRBV9
d_call: NA
clone_size: few

cdr3_aa: CASSVGRLGPTQYF
cdr3_nt: TGTGCCAGCAGCGTAGGTCGTCTGGGGCCGACCCAGTACTTC
j_call: TRBJ2-5
v_call: TRBV11-2
d_call: NA
clone_size: medium-sized

cdr3_aa: CASGLGTASYGYTF
cdr3_nt: TGTGCTAGTGGTTTAGGGACGGCGAGCTATGGCTACACCTTC
j_call: TRBJ1-2
v_call: TRBV12-5
d_call: NA
clone_size: few

cdr3_aa: CASRDSLGNQPQHF
cdr3_nt: TGTGCCAGCAGGGACAGCCTAGGCAATCAGCCCCAGCATTTT
j_call: TRBJ1-5
v_call: TRBV2
d_call: NA
clone_size: few

cdr3_aa: CASGLELPGQSSGNTIYF
cdr3_nt: TGTGCTAGTGGTTTGGAACTCCCTGGGCAGTCCTCTGGAAACACCATATATTTT
j_call: TRBJ1-3
v_call: TRBV12-5
d_call: NA
clone_size: few

cdr3_aa: CAWRQGPEAFF
cdr3_nt: TGTGCCTGGAGACAGGGTCCTGAAGCTTTCTTT
j_call: TRBJ1-1
v_call: TRBV30
d_call: NA
clone_size: NA

cdr3_aa: CASSFDLRGSPLHF
cdr3_nt: TGTGCCAGCAGCTTCGACCTAAGGGGTTCACCCCTCCACTTT
j_call: TRBJ1-6
v_call: TRBV11-3
d_call: NA
clone_size: NA

cdr3_aa: CASSHLLDSFEEQYF
cdr3_nt: TGCGCCAGCAGCCATCTTTTGGACTCCTTTGAAGAGCAGTACTTC
j_call: TRBJ2-7
v_call: TRBV11-2
d_call: NA
clone_size: NA